This T cell receptor beta chain was profiled in a study of OX40 agonist ivuxolimab in advanced cancers. Study summary: The patients' treatment was ivuxolimab, an agonistic anti-OX40 (CD134) antibody. Three patients, one with hepatocellular carcinoma and two with cutaneous melanoma, responded partially.

Patients were excluded for autoimmune disease history or systemic immunosuppression. Whole-study results and caveats: Averaged across samples, CD8+ T cells carried more expanded clones than CD4+ did.

Libraries were prepared by immunoSEQ multiplex PCR; TCRdb keeps only in-frame clonotypes and omits some of them. Found here are 120,000 or so clones, 93% of them singletons; the top ten hold roughly 0.15%. The CDR3 spans 14 residues. V lost 0 bases and J lost 2, with 8 bases in between. The germline gives CDR1 ENHRY, CDR2 SYGVKD. As to this clone: The target antigen is unknown.

The V gene is TRBV10-3, the J gene TRBJ2-7; D may be TRBD1 or TRBD2 (5 bases each). The sequence was collected from an adult with an advanced solid tumor such as melanoma, head and neck, liver or kidney cancer. Sample: CD4+ or CD8+ T cells sorted from blood, taken in a trial of the OX40 agonist ivuxolimab. The CDR3 DNA reads as TGTGCCATCAGTGAGTCGGGGGTGACCTACGAGCAGTACTTC. Amino acids: CAISESGVTYEQYF.